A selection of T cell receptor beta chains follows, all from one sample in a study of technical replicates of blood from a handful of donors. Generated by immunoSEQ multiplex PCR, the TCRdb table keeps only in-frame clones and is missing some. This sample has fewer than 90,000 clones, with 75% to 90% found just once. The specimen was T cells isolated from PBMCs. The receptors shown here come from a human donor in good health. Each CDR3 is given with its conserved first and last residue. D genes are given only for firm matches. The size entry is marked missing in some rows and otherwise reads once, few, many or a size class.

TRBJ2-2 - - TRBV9 CASSPPDTNTGELFF TGTGCCAGCAGCCCACCAGATACGAACACCGGGGAGCTGTTTTTT
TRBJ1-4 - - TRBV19 CASSTRRGTNEKLFF TGTGCCAGTAGTACCCGCCGCGGAACTAATGAAAAACTGTTTTTT
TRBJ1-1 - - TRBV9 CASSAPRNTEAFF TGTGCCAGCAGCGCACCGAGGAACACTGAAGCTTTCTTT
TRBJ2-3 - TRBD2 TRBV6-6 CASSPKRTSGSNTQYF TGTGCCAGCAGTCCAAAACGGACTAGCGGGTCAAATACGCAGTATTTT
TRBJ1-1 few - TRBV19 CASSIEQPPFPEAFF TGTGCCAGTAGTATAGAACAGCCTCCCTTCCCTGAAGCTTTCTTT
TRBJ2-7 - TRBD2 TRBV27 CASSFYGLAGGSYEQYF TGTGCCAGCAGTTTTTATGGGCTAGCGGGAGGTTCCTACGAGCAGTACTTC
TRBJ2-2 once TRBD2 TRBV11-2 CASSLAPSGGIGELFF TGTGCCAGCAGCTTAGCTCCTAGCGGGGGGATCGGGGAGCTGTTTTTT
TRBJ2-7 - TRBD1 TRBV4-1 CASSQLGTGFYEQYF TGCGCCAGCAGCCAATTAGGGACAGGGTTCTACGAGCAGTACTTC
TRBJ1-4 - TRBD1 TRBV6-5 CASSWTGGNEKLFF TGTGCCAGCAGCTGGACAGGCGGAAATGAAAAACTGTTTTTT
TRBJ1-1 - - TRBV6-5 CASSYDRSNTEAFF TGTGCCAGCAGTTACGACAGATCGAACACTGAAGCTTTCTTT
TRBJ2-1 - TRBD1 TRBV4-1 CASSQAPPVRDRAYEQFF TGCGCCAGCAGCCAAGCCCCTCCGGTTCGGGACAGGGCCTATGAGCAGTTCTTC
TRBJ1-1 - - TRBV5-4 CASSPFMTPNTEAFF TGTGCCAGCAGCCCCTTCATGACACCTAACACTGAAGCTTTCTTT
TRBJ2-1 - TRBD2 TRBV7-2 CASSSAPGLEINEQFF TGTGCCAGCAGCTCAGCCCCGGGACTAGAAATCAATGAGCAGTTCTTC
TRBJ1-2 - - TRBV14 CASSQVEGSFYGYTF TGTGCCAGCAGCCAAGTTGAGGGATCTTTCTATGGCTACACCTTC
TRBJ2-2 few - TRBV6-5 CAAVRGTTGELFF TGTGCCGCCGTGCGCGGAACCACCGGGGAGCTGTTTTTT
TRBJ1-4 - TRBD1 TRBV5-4 CASRSGTGIEKLFF TGTGCCAGCAGGTCCGGGACAGGGATCGAAAAACTGTTTTTT
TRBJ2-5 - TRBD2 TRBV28 CASSSGTSQTQYF TGTGCCAGCAGTAGCGGGACTAGCCAGACCCAGTACTTC
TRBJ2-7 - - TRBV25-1 CASGSGLFPYEQYF TGTGCCAGCGGCAGCGGGTTATTCCCCTACGAGCAGTACTTC
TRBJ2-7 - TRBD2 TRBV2 CASSGERTSGVEQYF TGTGCCAGCAGCGGTGAGAGGACTAGCGGAGTCGAGCAGTACTTC
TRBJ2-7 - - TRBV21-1 CASSKGGPPAHCEQYF TGTGCCAGCAGCAAAGGGGGGCCACCGGCCCATTGCGAGCAGTACTTC
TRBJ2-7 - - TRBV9 CASSVVADTYEQYF TGTGCCAGCAGCGTAGTGGCGGACACCTACGAGCAGTACTTC
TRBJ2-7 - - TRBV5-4 CASSLTTSSSYEQYF TGTGCCAGCAGCCTAACTACATCTAGCTCCTACGAGCAGTACTTC
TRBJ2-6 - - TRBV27 CASSFNLVGGANVLTF TGTGCCAGCAGTTTTAATCTGGTCGGTGGGGCCAACGTCCTGACTTTC